These 5 T cell receptor beta chains came from one sample sequenced in a study of blood T cell repertoires in COVID-19. Produced via immunoSEQ multiplex PCR; TCRdb's table is partial and in-frame only. The sample includes roughly 340,000 clones, about 88% of them seen just once. The sequencing input was peripheral blood. The receptors were sampled from a woman in her 70s with COVID-19, enrolled during active disease.

This clone was seen a handful of times. The V call is TRBV14, the J call TRBJ1-1; D may be TRBD1 (6 bases). Germline CDR1 and CDR2: SGHDN and FVKESK. The V end lost 4 bases, the J end lost 2 bases, and 17 bases lay between the germline ends. CDR3 length: 16 residues. CDR3 sequence reads: CASSRKTGNLNTEAFF. The CDR3, as DNA: TGTGCCAGCAGCCGTAAGACAGGAAATTTAAACACTGAAGCTTTCTTT. The variable domain in full, with the rest retrieved from reference TRBV14 and TRBJ1-1, is EAGVTQFPSHSVIEKGQTVTLRCDPISGHDNLYWYRRVMGKEIKFLLHFVKESKQDESGMPNNRFLAERTGGTYSTLKVQPAELEDSGVYFCASSRKTGNLNTEAFFGQGTRLTVV.

In this sample, this clone turned up a few times. The rearrangement joins TRBV2 to TRBJ1-4; D not resolved. The CDR3 spans 14 residues. CDR1 SNHLY and CDR2 FYNNEI come from the germline V gene. V was cut by 1 base and J by 4 bases, with 7 bases left in between. CDR3 in DNA: TGTGCCAGCAGTGAAGGGCAGTATAATGAAAAACTGTTTTTT. Its protein product is CASSEGQYNEKLFF.

This clone is a singleton in its sample. V and J are TRBV5-1 and TRBJ2-5, with D perhaps matching TRBD1 (6 bases). The CDR3 totals 13 residues. The V gene lost 1 base and the J gene lost 3 bases, with 7 bases spanning the gap. Looked up from germline, CDR1 is SGHRS and CDR2 is YFSETQ. The CDR3: CASSLRTEETQYF. The CDR3 DNA sequence: TGCGCCAGCAGCTTGAGGACAGAAGAGACCCAGTACTTC.

The chain links TRBV3-1 (or the pseudogene TRBV3-2) to TRBJ2-3; 12 bases match TRBD2. Trimming took 0 bases from V and 3 from J; bases not matched to a gene: 10. The V gene's germline CDR1 is LGHDT and CDR2 YNNKEL (reference sequence). This CDR3 is built from 19 residues. CDR3 residues: CASSQEGLAGGRRTDTQYF. The DNA for the CDR3 is TGTGCCAGCAGCCAAGAGGGGCTAGCGGGGGGGCGAAGAACAGATACGCAGTATTTT.

The gene calls are TRBV3-1 (or the pseudogene TRBV3-2) and TRBJ2-5; TRBD2 matches at 12 bases. V dropped 5 bases and J dropped 4; count of bases not matched to a gene: 5. In germline, CDR1 is LGHDT, CDR2 YNNKEL (reference sequence). The length of the CDR3 is 15 residues. CDR3 coding DNA: TGTGCCAGCAGCACGGGACTAGCGGGCAGAGAGACCCAGTACTTC. As protein: CASSTGLAGRETQYF.